This TCR beta chain is drawn from a study of blood T cells in healthy people across ages. V was pared by 1 base and J by 6 bases, with 8 bases between. Germline V gene sequence: CDR1 SGHRS, CDR2 YFSETQ. This CDR3 is built from 12 residues. Then a second PCR, running about 6 to 12 cycles, was carried out with a sample-barcoded 5' primer and a J-beta primer mix. TCRdb re-called the 5' RACE reads with MiXCR, one entry per CDR3 protein. The table shows 600,000 to 800,000 distinct CDR3 sequences, with about 21% occurring only once. This clonotype was counted many times. Those donating, healthy Caucasian individuals from Russia, were aged about 6 to 95.

The chain joins TRBV5-1 to TRBJ2-7, with no clear D. This clonotype was obtained from a man between 65 and 80 years old in good health. Sequenced: blood. The CDR3 spells CASSLFSGEQYF. CDR3 coding DNA: TGCGCCAGCAGCTTGTTTTCGGGCGAGCAGTACTTC.